These 8 T cell receptor beta chains came from one sample sequenced in a study of somatic mutations in cytotoxic T cells in rheumatoid arthritis. TCRdb's copy holds only in-frame clones and misses some; the assay was immunoSEQ multiplex PCR. The table includes 6,800 or so clones, about 81% detected once. Sequenced material: CD8+ T cells sorted from blood. All receptors come from an adult with rheumatoid arthritis.

V gene TRBV4-3 combines with J gene TRBJ2-5, with 12 nucleotides matching TRBD2. With 2 bases clipped from V and 4 bases from J, the junction kept 8 bases outside the gene matches. CDR1 and CDR2 (germline): LGHNA, YSLEER. This CDR3 region has 17 residues. The CDR3 region is CASSQKSSSGGAETQYF. CDR3 DNA sequence: TGCGCCAGCAGCCAAAAAAGCTCTAGCGGGGGGGCAGAGACCCAGTACTTC.

J is TRBJ1-2 and V is TRBV21-1; TRBD1 is the table's D call and was not checked against the DNA. TRBV21-1 is recorded as a pseudogene. This CDR3 region has 14 residues. The DNA for the CDR3 is TGTGCCAGCAGTACACAGCCCAGTCCGTATGGCTACACCTTC. It translates to CASSTQPSPYGYTF.

The chain recombines TRBV7-6 with TRBJ2-1; TRBD2 is a possible D gene (6 bases). V lost 0 bases, J lost 3 bases, and 6 bases lay in between. CDR3 length: 14 residues. Germline lookup yields CDR1 SGHVS and CDR2 FNYEAQ. CDR3 amino acids: CASSLAGGYNEQFF. CDR3 nucleotide sequence: TGTGCCAGCAGCTTAGCGGGGGGCTACAATGAGCAGTTCTTC.

This clone has more than one count but fewer than ten. Other DNA sequences in the same sample also yield this CDR3. The J gene is TRBJ2-5, the V gene TRBV20-1; D is unclear. The CDR3 covers 11 residues. The germline V and J ends were trimmed by 2 bases and 1 base, with 2 bases remaining between them. The V gene's germline CDR1 is DFQATT and CDR2 SNEGSKA (reference sequence). Here the CDR3 reads CSARPQETQYF. Written as DNA, the CDR3 is TGCAGTGCTAGACCCCAAGAGACCCAGTACTTC.

This clone was seen a few times. The gene calls are TRBV7-6 and TRBJ2-2; D not certain. The CDR3 is made up of 12 amino acids. V was pared by 5 bases and J by 5 bases, with 6 bases between. Germline CDR1 is SGHVS and CDR2 is FNYEAQ. The CDR3 DNA is TGTGCCAGCAGCCTACCTACCGGGGAGCTGTTTTTT. Translation gives CASSLPTGELFF.

J is TRBJ2-5 and V is TRBV30; D is possibly TRBD1 (6 bases). V lost 0 bases, J lost 1 base, and 15 bases lay in between. The CDR3 has 16 amino acids. Looked up from germline, CDR1 is GTSNPN and CDR2 is SVGIG (reference sequence). The chain's CDR3 is CAWSVPVVGAQETQYF. DNA of the CDR3: TGTGCCTGGAGTGTACCGGTAGTGGGGGCCCAAGAGACCCAGTACTTC.

As DNA, the CDR3 is TGTGCCAGTAAAGTTCGACAGGGAGGCGGTGAAAAACTGTTTTTT. It codes for CASKVRQGGGEKLFF. The chain employs TRBV2 and TRBJ1-4; TRBD1 matches 7 bases. CDR3 length equals 15 residues. Germline V gene data show CDR1 as SNHLY and CDR2 as FYNNEI. V trimming: 9 bases; J trimming: 7 bases; junction bases outside the gene matches: 14.

This chain connects TRBV28 to TRBJ2-2; 8 bases align to TRBD1. This CDR3 spans 15 amino acids. CDR1 and CDR2 from the germline V gene are MDHEN and SYDVKM. V dropped 2 bases and J dropped 7; count of bases not matched to a gene: 6. The CDR3 bases are TGTGCCAGCAGTTTAGGGGGACAGGCAAACGGGGAGCTGTTTTTT. This translates into CASSLGGQANGELFF.